The clone carrying this T cell receptor beta chain was counted ten times or more. As yet, its antigen is unknown. The CDR3 is 15 residues long. Germline V gene data show CDR1 as LNHDA and CDR2 as SQIVND (reference sequence). Trimming stripped 8 bases from V and 2 bases from J, with 13 bases between. The TCR library protocol attached unique molecular identifiers to the individual cDNA molecules. From the 5' RACE reads, TCRdb called clonotypes with MiXCR, one entry per CDR3 protein. This sample has nearly 30,000 distinct CDR3 sequences, with under 6% found just once. This sample was included in a study of early T cells in non-severe SARS-CoV-2 infection. Study-wide background: The authors sequenced bulk RNA from unsorted whole blood, leaving chains unpaired. Whole-study findings and limits: In VDJdb matching, anti-spike CD8 responses were favored while private and CD4 specificities went missing.

This sequence originates from an adult who was a healthcare worker with PCR-confirmed SARS-CoV-2 infection or an uninfected control (not recorded which). Source material: whole blood. The genes are TRBV19 and TRBJ2-6, with D possibly TRBD1 on 5 matching bases. The CDR3 region is CASRPRTTGANVLTF. CDR3 nucleotide sequence: TGTGCCAGTCGGCCTAGGACAACTGGGGCCAACGTCCTGACTTTC.